These 29 T cell receptor beta chains came from one sample sequenced in a study of shared clonotypes between healthy human individuals (TCRdb year 2020). The method was the immunoSEQ multiplex PCR assay. Entries here come from immuneACCESS through TCRdb and include only in-frame sequences with V and J called. Some clones fail to appear in such tables; in the studies checked, an unresolved V gene covers under half of the shortfall, and the cause of the remainder is unknown. The sample includes fewer than 3 million clones, with 92% observed a single time. Approximately 0.4% of the sample goes to the ten largest clones. The source material was naive CD4+ T cells from PBMCs. Per the publication, the cell subset or site label means: CD45RA+ positively selected. These receptors came from a man aged 18-30 years in good health. Some clones in this sample may be carry-over from other donors' samples.

The sample holds one count of this clone. Other DNA sequences in the same sample also yield this CDR3. The chain carries TRBV11-2 and TRBJ2-2; the D gene is possibly TRBD1 (5 bases). V was cut by 6 bases and J by 3 bases, with 11 bases left in between. Germline assignment: CDR1 SGHAT and CDR2 FQNNGV. This CDR3 comprises 14 residues. The CDR3 nucleotides read TGTGCCAGCAGTCTCCTCAGGGACACCGGGGAGCTGTTTTTT. Amino acid sequence: CASSLLRDTGELFF. Supplemented by reference TRBV11-2 and TRBJ2-2, the full variable domain reads EAGVAQSPRYKIIEKRQSVAFWCNPISGHATLYWYQQILGQGPKLLIQFQNNGVVDDSQLPKDRFSAERLKGVDSTLKIQPAKLEDSAVYLCASSLLRDTGELFFGEGSRLTVL.

The rearrangement links TRBV10-3 to TRBJ2-1, with 8 bases identical to TRBD2. Germline loops: CDR1 ENHRY, CDR2 SYGVKD. Trimming at V came to 6 bases and at J to 2 bases, leaving 3 bases not matched to a gene. This CDR3 has 14 amino acids. CDR3 region: CAIRPAGAYNEQFF. The DNA for the CDR3 is TGTGCCATCAGACCAGCGGGAGCCTACAATGAGCAGTTCTTC.

The gene calls are TRBV7-3 and TRBJ2-3, with 14 positions matching TRBD2. Germline V gene lookup returns CDR1 SGHTA and CDR2 FQGTGA. Germline trimming cut 4 bases from V and 5 bases from J; bases unmatched to any gene: 8. This CDR3 spans 17 amino acids. CDR3 residues: CASSYRLAGGPVDTQYF. The CDR3 bases are TGTGCCAGCAGCTACCGACTAGCGGGAGGGCCCGTAGATACGCAGTATTTT.

The chain recombines TRBV7-2 with TRBJ2-1; TRBD2 agrees at 10 bases. The CDR3 is made up of 15 amino acids. Trimming cost V 3 bases and J 6 bases; bases outside gene matches: 5. Germline V CDR1 and CDR2: SGHTA, FQGNSA. The CDR3: CASSFSAGGPNEQFF. In nucleotides, the CDR3 is TGTGCCAGCAGCTTTTCAGCGGGAGGGCCCAATGAGCAGTTCTTC.

The chain recombines TRBV2 with TRBJ2-2; D may be TRBD1 or TRBD2 (6 bases each). Trimming removed 6 bases from V and 6 bases from J, with 11 bases in between. This CDR3 comprises 13 residues. Germline-derived CDR1 and CDR2 are SNHLY and FYNNEI. CDR3 DNA: TGTGCCAGCAGGAACAGGGAGGCCGGGGAGCTGTTTTTT. Translating gives CASRNREAGELFF.

The chain uses TRBV7-2 and TRBJ2-7, with D possibly being TRBD1 or TRBD2 (5 bases each). The CDR3 extends over 12 amino acids. The V end lost 5 bases, the J end lost 10 bases, and 15 bases lay between the germline ends. Germline CDR1 is SGHTA and CDR2 is FQGNSA. The CDR3 here is CASSPGPRAQYF. CDR3 nucleotide sequence: TGTGCCAGCAGCCCGGGACCGCGGGCACAGTACTTC.

Only one count was recorded for this clone. The chain employs TRBV4-3 and TRBJ1-2; 8 positions match TRBD1. V lost 5 bases, J lost 4 bases, and 6 bases stayed unmatched. From germline, CDR1 is LGHNA and CDR2 YSLEER. The CDR3 is made up of 14 amino acids. CDR3 in amino acids: CASSVSGGGYGYTF. The CDR3 bases are TGCGCCAGCAGCGTGTCAGGGGGCGGCTATGGCTACACCTTC.

V gene TRBV5-1 combines with J gene TRBJ2-7; 8 bases agree with TRBD2. This CDR3 is 15 amino acids long. After removal of 4 bases from V and 0 bases from J, the junction contained 6 bases not matched to a gene. The germline gives CDR1 SGHRS, CDR2 YFSETQ. The CDR3 DNA sequence: TGCGCCAGCAGCACCGGGACTAGGAACTCCTACGAGCAGTACTTC. Its translation: CASSTGTRNSYEQYF.

The chain uses TRBV5-1 and TRBJ2-6; 7 nucleotides align to TRBD1. Trimming took 6 bases from V and 1 from J; bases not matched to a gene: 4. Germline assignment: CDR1 SGHRS and CDR2 YFSETQ. This CDR3 has 15 residues. The CDR3, as DNA: TGCGCCAGCACCCGACAGGGTTCTGGGGCCAACGTCCTGACTTTC. Protein product: CASTRQGSGANVLTF.

Note on this clone: Other DNA sequences from this sample encode an identical CDR3 as well. V gene TRBV9 combines with J gene TRBJ2-2; no reliable D call. V lost 5 bases and J lost 1, with 6 bases in between. Germline V CDR1 and CDR2: SGDLS, YYNGEE. This CDR3 comprises 13 residues. CDR3 DNA: TGTGCCAGCAGTCGACAGAACACCGGGGAGCTGTTTTTT. Its protein is CASSRQNTGELFF.

The sample holds a few counts of this clone. The chain combines TRBV6-4 with TRBJ1-1; possible D gene TRBD1, 6 bases. The V end lost 0 bases, the J end lost 7 bases, and 9 bases lay between the germline ends. The CDR3 loop spans 13 amino acids. Germline CDR1 is MRHNA and CDR2 is SNTAGT. CDR3 nucleotides: TGTGCCAGCAGTGACTCAATGGGACATGAAGCTTTCTTT. Translating it yields CASSDSMGHEAFF.

This clone has just one count. The chain uses TRBV2 and TRBJ2-7; 9 nucleotides match TRBD2. This CDR3 is built from 14 residues. Trimming at V came to 5 bases and at J to 7 bases, leaving 9 bases not matched to a gene. CDR1 and CDR2 from the germline V gene are SNHLY and FYNNEI. The CDR3, as DNA: TGTGCCAGCAGTTCTAGCGGGGCCTTGGGGGAGCAGTACTTC. This translates into CASSSSGALGEQYF.

The V call is TRBV4-3, the J call TRBJ2-1; the D gene could be TRBD1 or TRBD2 (6 bases each). V lost 4 bases and J lost 9, with 16 bases in between. This CDR3 has 14 amino acids. Germline CDR1 and CDR2: LGHNA and YSLEER. CDR3 residues: CASSLLEGGSEQFF. Written as DNA, the CDR3 is TGCGCCAGCAGCCTACTCGAGGGGGGATCTGAGCAGTTCTTC.

The chain recombines TRBV10-2 with TRBJ1-5; D possibly corresponds to TRBD1 (6 bases). The germline gives CDR1 WSHSY, CDR2 SAAADI. V gave up 7 bases and J gave up 6 bases, with 19 bases separating them. This CDR3 has 15 amino acids. The chain's CDR3 is CASTSPTGIGQPQHF. CDR3 coding DNA: TGCGCCAGCACTTCCCCCACAGGGATAGGTCAGCCCCAGCATTTT.

This chain connects TRBV9 to TRBJ2-7, with 7 bases matching TRBD1. This CDR3 spans 15 amino acids. The germline gives CDR1 SGDLS, CDR2 YYNGEE. Trimming removed 2 bases from V and 0 bases from J; junction bases left unmatched: 5. In nucleotides, the CDR3 is TGTGCCAGCAGCGTGTCGACAGGGCGCTCCTACGAGCAGTACTTC. This translates into CASSVSTGRSYEQYF.

A remark on this clone: The same CDR3 can be traced to other DNA sequences in this sample. The V gene is TRBV5-1, the J gene TRBJ2-1; D is unresolved. The length of the CDR3 is 11 residues. Germline CDR1 is SGHRS and CDR2 is YFSETQ. Trimming removed 2 bases from V and 5 bases from J, with 2 bases in between. The DNA for the CDR3 is TGCGCCAGCAGCTTCAACAATGAGCAGTTCTTC. Translating it yields CASSFNNEQFF.

The chain links TRBV29-1 to TRBJ2-2; D not resolved. Germline values: CDR1 SQVTM, CDR2 ANQGSEA. The CDR3 contains 12 residues. V lost 7 bases and J lost 3, with 9 bases in between. DNA for the CDR3: TGCAGCGGGTCTGAGCACACCGGGGAGCTGTTTTTT. The encoded protein is CSGSEHTGELFF.

This sequence joins TRBV18 and TRBJ1-2; 9 nucleotides line up with TRBD1. Germline V gene lookup returns CDR1 KGHSH and CDR2 LQKENI. This CDR3 region has 15 residues. Germline trimming cut 6 bases from V and 2 bases from J; bases unmatched to any gene: 7. CDR3 amino acids: CASSTTGGPNYGYTF. DNA for the CDR3: TGTGCCAGCTCCACGACAGGGGGGCCAAACTATGGCTACACCTTC.

The CDR3: CASSLSRLGGYTF. DNA of the CDR3: TGTGCCAGCAGTTTATCAAGATTAGGCGGCTACACCTTC. The chain recombines TRBV27 with TRBJ1-2, with D unresolved. V was cut by 0 bases and J by 8 bases, with 10 bases left in between. Germline V gene sequence: CDR1 MNHEY, CDR2 SMNVEV (reference sequence). The CDR3 covers 13 residues.

V and J are TRBV29-1 and TRBJ2-1; D is perhaps TRBD1 (5 bases). Trimming removed 6 bases at V and 4 bases at J, with 13 bases between. The length of the CDR3 is 13 residues. Germline V lookup: CDR1 SQVTM, CDR2 ANQGSEA. This chain's CDR3 is CSVQGAVYNEQFF. The CDR3 nucleotides read TGCAGCGTACAAGGGGCTGTATACAATGAGCAGTTCTTC.

This chain uses TRBV9 with TRBJ2-3; D is unclear. Deletions cut 0 bases from V and 4 bases from J, with 12 bases between. The CDR3 runs to 15 residues. Germline lookup yields CDR1 SGDLS and CDR2 YYNGEE. Written as DNA, the CDR3 is TGTGCCAGCAGCGTAGGCCGGTCTGGGGCAGATACGCAGTATTTT. This encodes CASSVGRSGADTQYF.

The V and J genes are TRBV5-6 and TRBJ2-5; 10 bases agree with TRBD2. The germline V gene encodes CDR1 SGHDT and CDR2 YYEEEE. V dropped 1 base and J dropped 6; count of bases not matched to a gene: 3. The CDR3 is made up of 14 amino acids. The CDR3, as DNA: TGTGCCAGCAGCTTGAGCGGGAGGGAAAAGACCCAGTACTTC. It specifies CASSLSGREKTQYF.

The chain joins TRBV28 to TRBJ2-7, with D possibly matching TRBD1 (5 bases). There are 15 residues in the CDR3. The V end lost 2 bases, the J end lost 8 bases, and 19 bases lay between the germline ends. Germline V lookup: CDR1 MDHEN, CDR2 SYDVKM. This CDR3 reads CASSLDQGSSAKQYF. CDR3 sequence (DNA): TGTGCCAGCAGTTTAGATCAGGGTTCGTCGGCGAAGCAGTACTTC.

V is TRBV7-8 and J is TRBJ1-1; the D gene is possibly TRBD1 (5 bases). The CDR3 totals 16 residues. The germline V gene has CDR1 SGHVS and CDR2 FQNEAQ. The ends were cut back, 2 bases at V and 6 bases at J, with 19 bases in the middle. CDR3 coding DNA: TGTGCCAGCAGCTTATCCGGGGGTTCCTACGGCGCTGAAGCTTTCTTT. Translating it yields CASSLSGGSYGAEAFF.

The gene calls are TRBV7-3 and TRBJ2-3; no clear D. V lost 1 base and J 2 bases, leaving 7 bases between the germline ends. The CDR3 totals 14 residues. Germline-derived CDR1 and CDR2 are SGHTA and FQGTGA. The CDR3 DNA reads as TGTGCCAGCAGCTTAATGGGCACCACAGATACGCAGTATTTT. Residues: CASSLMGTTDTQYF.

V usage is TRBV7-9 and J usage is TRBJ1-5; D call uncertain. The CDR3 length is 14 residues. V lost 5 bases, J lost 2 bases, and 10 bases lay in between. The germline V gene encodes CDR1 SEHNR and CDR2 FQNEAQ (reference sequence). The CDR3 loop reads CASSQTSGNQPQHF. The CDR3 coding sequence is TGTGCCAGCAGCCAGACGTCGGGCAATCAGCCCCAGCATTTT. Filled out from reference TRBV7-9 and TRBJ1-5, the complete variable domain reads DTGVSQNPRHKITKRGQNVTFRCDPISEHNRLYWYRQTLGQGPEFLTYFQNEAQLEKSRLLSDRFSAERPKGSFSTLEIQRTEQGDSAMYLCASSQTSGNQPQHFGDGTRLSIL.

The chain couples TRBV7-9 to TRBJ1-2, with D possibly being TRBD1 (6 bases). With 1 base removed from V and 7 bases from J, the gap between germline ends came to 16 bases. Per the germline V gene, CDR1 is SEHNR and CDR2 is FQNEAQ (reference sequence). The CDR3 has 15 amino acids. CDR3 residues: CASSLGRWGRIGYTF. The CDR3 DNA follows: TGTGCCAGCAGCTTAGGACGATGGGGGCGCATTGGCTACACCTTC.

This chain joins TRBV19 and TRBJ1-5; 8 bases match TRBD1. This CDR3 comprises 16 residues. Per the germline V gene, CDR1 is LNHDA and CDR2 is SQIVND (reference sequence). After removal of 11 bases from V and 0 bases from J, the junction contained 12 bases not matched to a gene. In nucleotides, the CDR3 is TGTGCCCTGGACGACAGGGGCTTTTATAGCAATCAGCCCCAGCATTTT. This gives the protein CALDDRGFYSNQPQHF.

The chain joins TRBV4-2 to TRBJ1-2; maybe TRBD1 (6 bases). CDR3 length equals 15 residues. The germline V and J ends were trimmed by 0 bases and 2 bases, with 10 bases remaining between them. Per germline, CDR1 LGHNA and CDR2 YNFKEQ. The CDR3 DNA reads as TGTGCCAGCAGCCAAGATTTTGACAGGAACTATGGCTACACCTTC. Translating it yields CASSQDFDRNYGYTF.